A single sample gave rise to the 2 T cell receptor beta chains below, sequenced in a study of CD8 T cells in ankylosing spondylitis. Each CDR3 protein gets one entry after TCRdb re-called the 5' RACE reads with MiXCR. There are around 330,000 distinct CDR3 sequences in the sample; under 14% occur only once, and more than 7% lies in the top ten. The sample comprised blood, either unsorted or a sorted T cell fraction (not recorded which). The receptors shown here come from a female donor with ankylosing spondylitis or in good health (not recorded which).

At least ten counts were recorded for this clonotype. The genes are TRBV18 and TRBJ1-2; perhaps TRBD1 as D (6 bases). The CDR3 covers 15 residues. Per the germline V gene, CDR1 is KGHSH and CDR2 is LQKENI. The V end was cut by 6 bases, the J end by 2 bases, with 16 bases between. This CDR3 is CASSAPGQPNYGYTF. The CDR3 DNA reads as TGTGCCAGCTCCGCTCCGGGACAACCCAACTATGGCTACACCTTC.

The table lists this clonotype with many counts. The J gene is TRBJ1-1, the V gene TRBV6-1, with D possibly being TRBD1 (5 bases). V was cut by 5 bases and J by 5 bases, with 15 bases left in between. The V gene's germline CDR1 is MNHNS and CDR2 SASEGT. CDR3 length: 14 residues. CDR3 protein: CASSLGTVGTEAFF. CDR3 nucleotides: TGTGCCAGCAGTCTTGGGACTGTTGGAACTGAAGCTTTCTTT.